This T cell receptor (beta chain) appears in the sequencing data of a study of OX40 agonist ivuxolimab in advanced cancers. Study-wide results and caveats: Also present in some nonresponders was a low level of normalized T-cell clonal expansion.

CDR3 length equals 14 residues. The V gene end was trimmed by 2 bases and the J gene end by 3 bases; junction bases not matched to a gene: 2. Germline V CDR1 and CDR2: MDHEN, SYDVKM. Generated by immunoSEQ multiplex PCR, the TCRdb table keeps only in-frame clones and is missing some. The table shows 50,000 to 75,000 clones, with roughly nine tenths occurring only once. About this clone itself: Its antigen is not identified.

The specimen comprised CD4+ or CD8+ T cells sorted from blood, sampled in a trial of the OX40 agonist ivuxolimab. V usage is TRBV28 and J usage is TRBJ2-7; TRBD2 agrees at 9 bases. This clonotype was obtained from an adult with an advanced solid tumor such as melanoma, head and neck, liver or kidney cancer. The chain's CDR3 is CASSLATSGYEQYF. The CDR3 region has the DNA TGTGCCAGCAGTTTAGCGACTAGCGGCTACGAGCAGTACTTC.